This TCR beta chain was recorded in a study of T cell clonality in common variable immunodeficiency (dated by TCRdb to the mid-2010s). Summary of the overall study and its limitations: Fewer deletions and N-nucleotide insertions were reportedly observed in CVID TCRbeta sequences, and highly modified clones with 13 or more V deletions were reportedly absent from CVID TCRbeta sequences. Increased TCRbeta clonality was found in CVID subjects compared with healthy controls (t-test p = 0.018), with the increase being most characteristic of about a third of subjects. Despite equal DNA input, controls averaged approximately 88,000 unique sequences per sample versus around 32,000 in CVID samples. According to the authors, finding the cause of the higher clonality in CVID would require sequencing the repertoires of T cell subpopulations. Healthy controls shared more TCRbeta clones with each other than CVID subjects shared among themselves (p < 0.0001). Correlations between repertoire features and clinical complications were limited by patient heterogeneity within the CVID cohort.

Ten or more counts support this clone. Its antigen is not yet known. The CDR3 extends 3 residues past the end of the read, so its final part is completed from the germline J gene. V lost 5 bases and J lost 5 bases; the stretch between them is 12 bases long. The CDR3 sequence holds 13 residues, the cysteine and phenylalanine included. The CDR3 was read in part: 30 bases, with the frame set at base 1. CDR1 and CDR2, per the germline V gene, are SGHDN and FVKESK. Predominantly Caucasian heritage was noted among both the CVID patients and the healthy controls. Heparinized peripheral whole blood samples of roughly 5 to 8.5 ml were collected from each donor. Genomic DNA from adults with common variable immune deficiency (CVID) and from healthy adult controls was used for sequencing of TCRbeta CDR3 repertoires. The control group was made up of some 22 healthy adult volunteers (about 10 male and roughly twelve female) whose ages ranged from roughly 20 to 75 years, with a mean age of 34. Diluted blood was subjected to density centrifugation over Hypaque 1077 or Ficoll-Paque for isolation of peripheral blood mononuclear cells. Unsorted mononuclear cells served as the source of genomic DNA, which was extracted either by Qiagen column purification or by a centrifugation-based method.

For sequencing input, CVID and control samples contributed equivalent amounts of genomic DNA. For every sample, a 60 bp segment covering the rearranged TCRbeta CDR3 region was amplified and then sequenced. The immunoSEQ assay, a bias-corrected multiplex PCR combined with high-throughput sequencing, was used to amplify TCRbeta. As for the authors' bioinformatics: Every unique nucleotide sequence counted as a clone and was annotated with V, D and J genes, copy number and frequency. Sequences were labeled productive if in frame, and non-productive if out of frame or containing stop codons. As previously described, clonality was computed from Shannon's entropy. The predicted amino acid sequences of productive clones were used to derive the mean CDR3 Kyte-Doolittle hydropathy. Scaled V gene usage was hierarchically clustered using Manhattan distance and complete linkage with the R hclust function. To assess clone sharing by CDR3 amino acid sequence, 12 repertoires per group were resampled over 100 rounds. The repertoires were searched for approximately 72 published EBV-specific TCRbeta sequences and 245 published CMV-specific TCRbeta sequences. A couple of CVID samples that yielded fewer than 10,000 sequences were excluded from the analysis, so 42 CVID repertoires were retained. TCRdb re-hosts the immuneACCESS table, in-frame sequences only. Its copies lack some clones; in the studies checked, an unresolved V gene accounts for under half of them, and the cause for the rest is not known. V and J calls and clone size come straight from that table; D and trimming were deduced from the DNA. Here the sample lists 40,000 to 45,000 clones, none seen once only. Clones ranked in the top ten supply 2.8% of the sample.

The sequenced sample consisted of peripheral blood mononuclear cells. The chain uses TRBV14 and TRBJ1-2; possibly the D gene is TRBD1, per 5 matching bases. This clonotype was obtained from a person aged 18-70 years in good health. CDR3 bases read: TGTGCCAGCAGCTATACAGGCGTATATGGC. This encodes CASSYTGVYG. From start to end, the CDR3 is CASSYTGVYGYTF.